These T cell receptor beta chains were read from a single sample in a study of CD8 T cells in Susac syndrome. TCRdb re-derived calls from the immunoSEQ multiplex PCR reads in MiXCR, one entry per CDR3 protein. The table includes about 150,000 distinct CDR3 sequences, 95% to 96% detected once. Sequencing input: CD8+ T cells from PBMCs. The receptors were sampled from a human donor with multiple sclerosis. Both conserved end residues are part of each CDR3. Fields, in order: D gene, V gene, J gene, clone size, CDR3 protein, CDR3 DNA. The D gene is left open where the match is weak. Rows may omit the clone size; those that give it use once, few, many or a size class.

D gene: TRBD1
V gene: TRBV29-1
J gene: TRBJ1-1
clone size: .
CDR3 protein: CSVVTGRHTEAFF
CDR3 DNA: TGCAGCGTGGTGACAGGGAGGCACACTGAAGCTTTCTTT

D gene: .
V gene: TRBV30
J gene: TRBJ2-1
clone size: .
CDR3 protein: CAWSDKGSYRNYNEQFF
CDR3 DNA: TGTGCCTGGAGTGACAAGGGCTCCTATCGAAACTACAATGAGCAGTTCTTC

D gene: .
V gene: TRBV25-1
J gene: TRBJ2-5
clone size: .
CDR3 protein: CASGSGGQETQYF
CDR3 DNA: TGTGCCAGCGGTAGTGGGGGCCAAGAGACCCAGTACTTC

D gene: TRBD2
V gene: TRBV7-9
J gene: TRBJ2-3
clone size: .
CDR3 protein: CASSLETSATSTDTQYF
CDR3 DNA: TGTGCCAGCAGCTTAGAGACTAGCGCTACTAGCACAGATACGCAGTATTTT

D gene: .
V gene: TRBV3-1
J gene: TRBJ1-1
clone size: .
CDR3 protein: CASSQGTGWSITEAFF
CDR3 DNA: TGTGCCAGCAGCCAAGGTACAGGTTGGTCGATCACTGAAGCTTTCTTT

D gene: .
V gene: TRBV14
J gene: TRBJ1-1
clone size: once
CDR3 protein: CASSHSVTEAFF
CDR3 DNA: TGTGCCAGCAGCCACAGCGTCACTGAAGCTTTCTTT

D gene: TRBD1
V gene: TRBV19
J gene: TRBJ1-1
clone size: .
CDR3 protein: CASSIGTGTTEAFF
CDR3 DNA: TGTGCCAGTAGTATCGGGACAGGGACCACTGAAGCTTTCTTT

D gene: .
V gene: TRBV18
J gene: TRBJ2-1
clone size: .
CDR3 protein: CASSRDTRDEQFF
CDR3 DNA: TGTGCCAGCTCAAGAGATACTCGGGATGAGCAGTTCTTC

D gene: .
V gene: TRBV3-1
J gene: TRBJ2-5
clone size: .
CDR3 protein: CASSQVLETQYF
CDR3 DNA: TGTGCCAGCAGCCAAGTCTTGGAGACCCAGTACTTC

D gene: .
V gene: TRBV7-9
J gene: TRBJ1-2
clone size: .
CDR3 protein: CASSKDSRQLYGYTF
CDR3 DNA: TGTGCCAGCAGCAAAGACAGCAGACAACTCTATGGCTACACCTTC

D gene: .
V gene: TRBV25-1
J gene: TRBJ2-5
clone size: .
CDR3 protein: CASSGRDGWQETQYF
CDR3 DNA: TGTGCCAGCAGTGGACGGGACGGTTGGCAAGAGACCCAGTACTTC

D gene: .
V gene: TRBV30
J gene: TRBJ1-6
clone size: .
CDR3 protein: CAWSAGSSSYNSPLHF
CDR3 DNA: TGTGCCTGGAGTGCCGGGTCAAGCTCCTATAATTCACCCCTCCACTTT

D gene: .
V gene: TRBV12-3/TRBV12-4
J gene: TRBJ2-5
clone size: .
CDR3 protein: CASSGALETQYF
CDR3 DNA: TGTGCCAGCAGCGGGGCTCTAGAGACCCAGTACTTC

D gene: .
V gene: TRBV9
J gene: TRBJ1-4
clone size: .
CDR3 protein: CASSVESSANEKLFF
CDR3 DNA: TGTGCCAGCAGCGTAGAGTCGTCAGCTAATGAAAAACTGTTTTTT

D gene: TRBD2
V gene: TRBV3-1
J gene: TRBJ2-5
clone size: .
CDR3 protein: CASSLGLAVPQETQYF
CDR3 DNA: TGTGCCAGCAGCCTGGGACTAGCGGTACCTCAAGAGACCCAGTACTTC

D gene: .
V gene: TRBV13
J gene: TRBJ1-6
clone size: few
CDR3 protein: CASSLFGEPLHF
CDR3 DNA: TGTGCCAGCAGCTTATTCGGGGAACCCCTCCACTTT

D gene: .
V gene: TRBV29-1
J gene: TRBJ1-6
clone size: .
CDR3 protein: CSVAVRGSLHF
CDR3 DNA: TGCAGCGTGGCTGTCAGGGGATCCCTCCACTTT

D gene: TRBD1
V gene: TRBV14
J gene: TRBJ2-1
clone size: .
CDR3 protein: CASSQDQGTVPYNEQFF
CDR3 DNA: TGTGCCAGCAGCCAAGATCAGGGGACAGTACCCTACAATGAGCAGTTCTTC

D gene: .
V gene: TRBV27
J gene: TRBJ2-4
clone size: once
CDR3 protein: CASRDSSGIQYF
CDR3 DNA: TGTGCCAGCCGGGACTCGTCGGGCATTCAGTACTTC

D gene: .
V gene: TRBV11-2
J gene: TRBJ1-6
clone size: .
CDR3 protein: CASRDPGSSSYNSPLHF
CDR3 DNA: TGTGCCAGCAGGGATCCGGGATCTAGCTCCTATAATTCACCCCTCCACTTT

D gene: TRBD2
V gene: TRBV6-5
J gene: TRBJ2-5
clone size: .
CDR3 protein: CASSYSIVAGGQETQYF
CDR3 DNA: TGTGCCAGCAGTTACTCGATTGTAGCGGGGGGCCAAGAGACCCAGTACTTC

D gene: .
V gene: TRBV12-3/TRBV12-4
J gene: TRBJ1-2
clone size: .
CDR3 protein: CASSTPAGRYGYTF
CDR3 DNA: TGTGCCAGCAGTACCCCGGCGGGGAGGTATGGCTACACCTTC

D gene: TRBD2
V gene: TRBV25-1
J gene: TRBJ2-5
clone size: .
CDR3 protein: CASSEYMGTSGLGETQYF
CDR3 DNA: TGTGCCAGCAGTGAATATATGGGGACTAGCGGGTTAGGGGAGACCCAGTACTTC

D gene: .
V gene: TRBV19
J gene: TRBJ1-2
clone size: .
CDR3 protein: CASSTYSYGYTF
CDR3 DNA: TGTGCCAGTAGTACTTACAGCTATGGCTACACCTTC

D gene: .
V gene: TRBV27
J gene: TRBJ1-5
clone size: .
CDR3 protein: CASSFIGIGGNQPQHF
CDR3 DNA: TGTGCCAGCAGTTTCATTGGGATAGGTGGCAATCAGCCCCAGCATTTT

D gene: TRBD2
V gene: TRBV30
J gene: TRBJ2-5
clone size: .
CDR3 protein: CAWSAAGSETQYF
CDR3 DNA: TGTGCCTGGAGTGCAGCGGGGTCAGAGACCCAGTACTTC

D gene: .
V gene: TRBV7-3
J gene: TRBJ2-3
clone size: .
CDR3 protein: CASSLIGGQGITDTQYF
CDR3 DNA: TGTGCCAGCAGCTTAATTGGTGGCCAGGGGATCACAGATACGCAGTATTTT

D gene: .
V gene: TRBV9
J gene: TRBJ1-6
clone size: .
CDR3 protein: CASSGQTFSSYNSPLHF
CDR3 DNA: TGTGCCAGCAGCGGACAGACTTTCAGCTCCTATAATTCACCCCTCCACTTT

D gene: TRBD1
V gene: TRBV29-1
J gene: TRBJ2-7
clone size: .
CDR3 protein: CSVEDLGTGGTYEQYF
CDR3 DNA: TGCAGCGTTGAAGACCTTGGGACAGGGGGCACCTACGAGCAGTACTTC

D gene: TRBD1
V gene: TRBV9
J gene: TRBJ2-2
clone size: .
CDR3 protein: CASSAHGQAQNTGELFF
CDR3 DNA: TGTGCCAGCAGCGCCCATGGACAGGCCCAGAACACCGGGGAGCTGTTTTTT

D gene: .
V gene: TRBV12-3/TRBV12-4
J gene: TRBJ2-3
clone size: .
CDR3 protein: CASSPTGGTDTQYF
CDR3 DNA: TGTGCCAGCAGTCCGACAGGAGGCACAGATACGCAGTATTTT

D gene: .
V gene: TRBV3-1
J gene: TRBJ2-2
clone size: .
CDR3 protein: CASSQDLLGELFF
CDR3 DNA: TGTGCCAGCAGCCAAGATCTGCTCGGGGAGCTGTTTTTT

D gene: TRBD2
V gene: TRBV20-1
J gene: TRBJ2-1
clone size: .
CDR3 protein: CSARELAGGPDEQFF
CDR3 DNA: TGCAGTGCTAGAGAGCTAGCGGGGGGGCCAGATGAGCAGTTCTTC

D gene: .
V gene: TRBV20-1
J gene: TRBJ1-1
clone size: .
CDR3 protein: CSLPGDNTEAFF
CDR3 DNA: TGCAGCCTCCCCGGGGATAACACTGAAGCTTTCTTT

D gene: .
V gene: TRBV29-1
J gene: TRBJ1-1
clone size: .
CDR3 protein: CSVTGQMNTEAFF
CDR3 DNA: TGCAGCGTTACCGGACAGATGAACACTGAAGCTTTCTTT

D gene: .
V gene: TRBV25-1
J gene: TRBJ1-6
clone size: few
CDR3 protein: CASSETGFNSPLHF
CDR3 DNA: TGTGCCAGCAGTGAGACAGGTTTTAATTCACCCCTCCACTTT

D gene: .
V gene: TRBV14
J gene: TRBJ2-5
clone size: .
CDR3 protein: CASSQGGEETQYF
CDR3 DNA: TGTGCCAGCAGCCAAGGGGGGGAAGAGACCCAGTACTTC

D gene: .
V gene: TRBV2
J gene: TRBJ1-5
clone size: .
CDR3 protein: CASSDRGWSNQPQHF
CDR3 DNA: TGTGCCAGCAGTGATCGGGGTTGGAGCAATCAGCCCCAGCATTTT